The present entry profiles one T cell receptor beta chain with its context. The data were obtained in a study of blood T cell repertoires in COVID-19. Study context: Samples taken during acute and convalescent COVID-19 were collected in the United States, Italy and Spain.

Sequenced by immunoSEQ multiplex PCR; TCRdb stores in-frame clones only, minus some. The repertoire holds a few hundred thousand clones, more than 75% seen once, with roughly 1.2% in the top ten. CDR1 is MNHEY and CDR2 is SMNVEV in the germline V gene (reference sequence). Trimming shortened V by 5 bases and J by 5 bases, and 4 bases separated the two germline ends. The CDR3 sequence is 12 residues long. This chain connects TRBV27 to TRBJ1-6; D ambiguous. This TCR was sampled from a woman under 30 who had recovered from COVID-19. The sequenced sample was PBMCs or T cells enriched from blood (not recorded which). CDR3 amino acids: CASSPNNSPLHF. The CDR3 coding sequence is TGTGCCAGCAGTCCTAATAATTCACCCCTCCACTTT.